This entry lists 17 T cell receptor beta chains sequenced from one sample in a study of identifying expanded T cells in peripheral blood. Sequencing was performed with immunoSEQ multiplex PCR; in TCRdb, only in-frame clones are kept and a portion is missing. The sample consists of approximately 85,000 clones, 84% of them appearing once. The sequenced sample was blood. The source is a person aged 18 to 75 in good health.

The CDR3 protein is CATREAGGANVLTF. CDR3 DNA sequence: TGTGCCACAAGGGAGGCGGGTGGGGCCAACGTCCTGACTTTC. This sequence joins TRBV15 and TRBJ2-6; a possible D gene is TRBD2 (6 bases). Germline V gene lookup returns CDR1 LNHNV and CDR2 YYDKDF (reference sequence). Deletions cut 9 bases from V and 3 bases from J, with 12 bases between. The length of the CDR3 is 14 residues.

The rearrangement uses TRBV6-5 and TRBJ2-7; no definite D call. Trimming left V 6 bases short and J 7 bases short, with 19 bases between. This CDR3 comprises 14 residues. The germline CDR1 and CDR2 sequences are MNHEY and SVGAGI. The CDR3 sequence is CASSRGPALGEQYF. As DNA, the CDR3 is TGTGCCAGCAGCCGCGGACCCGCCTTGGGTGAGCAGTACTTC.

The chain uses TRBV4-2 and TRBJ2-2; TRBD1 matches 8 bases. CDR1 and CDR2 from the germline V gene are LGHNA and YNFKEQ. V gave up 4 bases and J gave up 1 base; unmatched junction bases: 2. The CDR3 is 15 amino acids. CDR3 amino acids: CASSRGQGNTGELFF. For the CDR3, the DNA is TGTGCCAGCAGCCGAGGACAGGGGAACACCGGGGAGCTGTTTTTT.

Concerning this clone: A read error may produce the germline difference seen at one junction end. This chain links TRBV7-7 with TRBJ2-1, with 9 bases identical to TRBD2. The CDR3 is 14 residues long. Germline CDR1 reads SSHAT; CDR2 reads FNYEAQ (reference sequence). CDR3 protein: CASSGSGRHNEQFF. DNA for the CDR3: TGTGCTAGCAGCGGGAGCGGGAGGCACAATGAGCAGTTCTTC.

The chain uses TRBV2 and TRBJ2-3; no clear D. Between the trimmed V and J ends, which lost 6 bases and 4 bases, there was a span of 11 bases. The CDR3 totals 13 residues. The V gene's germline CDR1 is SNHLY and CDR2 FYNNEI. CDR3 in amino acids: CASSLVVADTQYF. CDR3 bases: TGTGCCAGCAGCCTCGTCGTGGCAGATACGCAGTATTTT.

This clone was seen a handful of times. CDR3: CASSQAGGISYNEQFF. The DNA of the CDR3 is TGTGCCAGCAGTCAAGCAGGGGGCATATCCTACAATGAGCAGTTCTTC. V usage is TRBV28 and J usage is TRBJ2-1, with 8 bases fitting TRBD1. The germline gives CDR1 MDHEN, CDR2 SYDVKM. V gave up 5 bases and J gave up 1 base; unmatched junction bases: 7. The CDR3 length is 16 residues.

This rearrangement joins TRBV28 to TRBJ2-5, with no clear D. V was clipped by 3 bases and J by 6 bases, with 11 bases between them. This CDR3 has 13 residues. Germline lookup yields CDR1 MDHEN and CDR2 SYDVKM. The CDR3 nucleotides read TGTGCCAGCAGTTTCGGACGCCAGAAGACCCAGTACTTC. It yields the protein CASSFGRQKTQYF.

This chain connects TRBV2 to TRBJ2-7; 9 nucleotides match TRBD1. Germline V gives CDR1 SNHLY, CDR2 FYNNEI. Losses at the gene ends were 6 bases for V and 3 bases for J; bases not matched to a gene: 21. The length of the CDR3 is 19 residues. The CDR3 DNA follows: TGTGCCAGCAGGCATCCGGGACAGGGATCCGGCGGGACCAGCTACGAGCAGTACTTC. This sequence encodes CASRHPGQGSGGTSYEQYF. Full variable domain (remainder filled in from reference TRBV2 and TRBJ2-7): EPEVTQTPSHQVTQMGQEVILRCVPISNHLYFYWYRQILGQKVEFLVSFYNNEISEKSEIFDDQFSVERPDGSNFTLKIRSTKLEDSAMYFCASRHPGQGSGGTSYEQYFGPGTRLTVT.

The chain employs TRBV4-1 and TRBJ2-1; 9 bases map to TRBD2. There are 15 residues in the CDR3. Germline V gene data show CDR1 as MGHRA and CDR2 as YSYEKL. Trimming removed 6 bases from V and 7 bases from J; junction bases left unmatched: 10. CDR3 bases: TGCGCCAGCAGGTCGACAGGTAGCGGGAGAAATGAGCAGTTCTTC. This codes for CASRSTGSGRNEQFF.

This chain connects TRBV18 to TRBJ2-3; possibly TRBD1 for D (6 bases). This CDR3 contains 16 residues. The germline V gene encodes CDR1 KGHSH and CDR2 LQKENI. V lost 6 bases, J lost 1 base, and 17 bases lay in between. CDR3 sequence: CASSRETGRGTDTQYF. CDR3 nucleotides: TGTGCCAGCTCCCGCGAGACAGGCAGGGGCACAGATACGCAGTATTTT.

This clone has a single count. A much larger clone lies a single base off, so this may be a read error. This chain uses TRBV4-3 with TRBJ2-7; tentatively, D is TRBD1 (5 bases). This CDR3 spans 15 amino acids. Germline V gene sequence: CDR1 LGHNA, CDR2 YSLEER. As DNA, the CDR3 is TGCGCCAGCAACCAAGGTTCGCAGGGCTACTACGAGCAGTACTTC. This gives the protein CASNQGSQGYYEQYF.

V is TRBV7-2 and J is TRBJ1-5; D gene uncertain. The CDR3 sequence is 15 residues long. Trimming left V 0 bases short and J 4 bases short, with 10 bases between. Germline V lookup: CDR1 SGHTA, CDR2 FQGNSA. The CDR3 bases are TGTGCCAGCAGCTTAGCAATGCAGAGTAATCAGCCCCAGCATTTT. It translates to CASSLAMQSNQPQHF.

This clone has just one count. This chain joins TRBV7-9 and TRBJ2-7; D might be TRBD1 or TRBD2, each matching 5 bases. The CDR3 runs to 14 residues. The germline V gene encodes CDR1 SEHNR and CDR2 FQNEAQ (reference sequence). V gave up 3 bases and J gave up 2 bases, with 11 bases separating them. The CDR3 here is CASSLTGPTYEQYF. The CDR3 bases are TGTGCCAGCAGCTTGACGGGGCCCACCTACGAGCAGTACTTC. Full variable domain (missing parts from reference TRBV7-9 and TRBJ2-7): DTGVSQNPRHKITKRGQNVTFRCDPISEHNRLYWYRQTLGQGPEFLTYFQNEAQLEKSRLLSDRFSAERPKGSFSTLEIQRTEQGDSAMYLCASSLTGPTYEQYFGPGTRLTVT.

This sequence joins TRBV6-6 and TRBJ2-3; D possibly corresponds to TRBD2 (5 bases). The V gene lost 2 bases and the J gene lost 2 bases, with 14 bases spanning the gap. Germline CDR1 and CDR2: MNHNY and SVGAGI (reference sequence). This CDR3 contains 16 residues. The CDR3, as DNA: TGTGCCAGCAGTTACCCTCGGGGTGGATCCACAGATACGCAGTATTTT. This translates into CASSYPRGGSTDTQYF.

The rearrangement links TRBV11-2 to TRBJ2-7; D is uncertain. The CDR3 totals 11 residues. Trimming took off 3 bases at V and 11 bases at J, with 11 bases between the two ends. CDR1 and CDR2 from the germline V gene are SGHAT and FQNNGV. For the CDR3, the DNA is TGTGCCAGCAGCTTGGGCGTCCTGGAGTACTTC. Its protein is CASSLGVLEYF.

The chain is built from TRBV7-8 and TRBJ2-1, with D perhaps TRBD2 (6 bases). Germline V CDR1 and CDR2: SGHVS, FQNEAQ. Between the trimmed V and J ends, which lost 5 bases and 8 bases, there was a span of 19 bases. The CDR3 covers 15 residues. CDR3 region: CASSLGATRGDEQFF. For the CDR3, the DNA is TGTGCCAGCAGCCTAGGGGCGACTAGGGGCGATGAGCAGTTCTTC.

This sequence joins TRBV5-6 and TRBJ2-3; TRBD2 aligns across 11 bases. The V segment lost 4 bases and the J segment 2 bases; nucleotides outside the gene matches: 9. Germline V gene lookup returns CDR1 SGHDT and CDR2 YYEEEE. CDR3 length: 17 residues. CDR3 residues: CASSTVLAGEDTDTQYF. For the CDR3, the DNA is TGTGCCAGCAGCACCGTACTAGCGGGAGAAGACACAGATACGCAGTATTTT.